Given below is one T cell receptor beta chain in context. The data were taken from a study of B cell selection in AIRE deficiency. Produced via immunoSEQ multiplex PCR; TCRdb's table is partial and in-frame only. In the table there are tens of thousands of clones, roughly 97% of which are singletons. Sorting defined conventional CD4 T cells as CD4+CD127+. The TCR comes from a human donor with AIRE deficiency. The sample taken for sequencing was conventional CD4+ T cells sorted from PBMCs.

CDR3 DNA sequence: TGTGCCAGCAGCGTAGTGGCGGGAGGTATGACCGGGGAGCTGTTTTTT. Translating gives CASSVVAGGMTGELFF. The gene calls are TRBV9 and TRBJ2-2, with 8 bases matching TRBD2. The CDR3 is made up of 16 amino acids. Per germline, CDR1 SGDLS and CDR2 YYNGEE. The V and J ends lost 0 bases and 5 bases, in that order; junction bases with no gene match: 6.